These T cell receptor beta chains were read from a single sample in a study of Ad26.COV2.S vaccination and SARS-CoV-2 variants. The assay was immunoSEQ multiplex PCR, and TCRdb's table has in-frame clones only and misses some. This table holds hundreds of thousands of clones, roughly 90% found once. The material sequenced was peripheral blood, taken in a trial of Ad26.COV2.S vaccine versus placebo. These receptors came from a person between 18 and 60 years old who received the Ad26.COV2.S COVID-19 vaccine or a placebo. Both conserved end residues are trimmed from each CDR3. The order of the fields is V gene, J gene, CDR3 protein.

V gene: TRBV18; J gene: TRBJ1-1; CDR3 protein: ASSPPGGNTEAF
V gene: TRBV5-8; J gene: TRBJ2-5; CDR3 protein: ASSLVPGLSQETQY
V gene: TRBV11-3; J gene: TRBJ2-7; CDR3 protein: ASSSGTDSYEQY
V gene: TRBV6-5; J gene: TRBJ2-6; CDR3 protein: ASSYSGFGANVLT
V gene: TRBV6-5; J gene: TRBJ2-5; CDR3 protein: ASSPRQGAKETQY
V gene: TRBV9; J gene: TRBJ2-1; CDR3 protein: ASSPGLAGGNEQF
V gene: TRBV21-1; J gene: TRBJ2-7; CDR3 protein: ASGSYEQY
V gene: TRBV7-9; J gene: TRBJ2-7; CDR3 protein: ASSLDALPSYEQY
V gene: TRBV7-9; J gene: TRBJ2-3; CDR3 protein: ASSSRGRPDTQY
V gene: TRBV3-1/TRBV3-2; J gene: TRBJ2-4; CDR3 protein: ASSEQGRIQY